This is a list of T cell receptor beta chains from one sample in a study of post-analysis software for immune sequencing data. TCRdb ran MiXCR on the PCR reads and lists one entry per CDR3 protein. The data show around 700,000 distinct CDR3 sequences, with roughly three fifths seen just once and roughly 10% held by the top ten. Input material: blood. The receptors were gathered from a girl aged 2 to 9 with multiple sclerosis. Both conserved end residues are part of each CDR3. The order of the fields is J gene, CDR3 length, clone size, V gene, D gene, CDR3 protein, CDR3 DNA. The D gene is left open where the match is weak. The listing skips clone size in some rows; elsewhere it reads once, few, many or a size class.

TRBJ2-3,16,-,TRBV29-1,TRBD1,CSVPKPGQGYTDTQYF,TGCAGCGTCCCAAAACCCGGACAGGGATACACAGATACGCAGTATTTT
TRBJ2-5,15,-,TRBV12-3/TRBV12-4,TRBD1,CASSTLDRGRETQYF,TGTGCCAGCAGTACCCTCGACAGGGGGCGCGAGACCCAGTACTTC
TRBJ1-5,15,-,TRBV19,TRBD1,CASSGGQAVNQPQHF,TGTGCCAGTAGTGGGGGACAGGCAGTAAATCAGCCCCAGCATTTT
TRBJ2-3,16,-,TRBV7-6,-,CASSSLTSPSTDTQYF,TGTGCCAGCAGCTCTCTTACTAGCCCTAGCACGGATACGCAGTATTTT
TRBJ1-1,13,-,TRBV20-1,-,CSARWREDTEAFF,TGCAGTGCTAGGTGGAGGGAGGACACTGAAGCTTTCTTT
TRBJ2-7,16,-,TRBV7-6,TRBD1,CASSLSRGLEDYEQYF,TGTGCCAGCAGCTTAAGCAGGGGGCTTGAAGACTACGAGCAGTACTTC
TRBJ2-7,15,-,TRBV7-9,-,CASSLSQGTTYEQYF,TGTGCCAGCAGCTTAAGCCAGGGGACCACCTACGAGCAGTACTTC
TRBJ2-3,15,few,TRBV20-1,-,CSASRLSLGADTQYF,TGCAGTGCTTCAAGACTGTCACTTGGGGCAGATACGCAGTATTTT
TRBJ1-6,14,-,TRBV7-9,TRBD1,CASSFRDRGSPLHF,TGTGCCAGCAGCTTCCGGGACAGGGGTTCACCCCTCCACTTT
TRBJ2-1,17,-,TRBV15,-,CATSRSPGGSSYNEQFF,TGTGCCACCAGCAGAAGCCCTGGGGGGAGCTCCTACAATGAGCAGTTCTTC
TRBJ2-6,13,-,TRBV12-3/TRBV12-4,-,CANTYGQANVLTF,TGTGCCAATACCTACGGCCAGGCCAACGTCCTGACTTTC
TRBJ1-1,15,few,TRBV5-1,TRBD1,CASSRTGGRNTEAFF,TGCGCCAGCAGCAGAACAGGGGGCCGGAACACTGAAGCTTTCTTT
TRBJ2-5,15,-,TRBV6-5,-,CASSYSRGRKETQYF,TGTGCCAGCAGTTACTCACGGGGGCGGAAAGAGACCCAGTACTTC
TRBJ2-1,14,-,TRBV10-3,TRBD2,CAISAGTSVGEQFF,TGTGCCATCAGCGCCGGGACTAGCGTCGGTGAGCAGTTCTTC
TRBJ2-3,16,-,TRBV7-2,TRBD2,CASSFSGGAMTDTQYF,TGTGCCAGCAGCTTTAGCGGGGGGGCTATGACAGATACGCAGTATTTT
TRBJ2-3,14,-,TRBV12-3/TRBV12-4,-,CASSPRVAPDTQYF,TGTGCCAGCAGTCCCCGAGTAGCGCCAGATACGCAGTATTTT
TRBJ2-5,13,-,TRBV20-1,TRBD2,CSARAAGTFSRYF,TGCAGTGCTAGGGCAGCGGGGACGTTTTCTCGGTACTTC
TRBJ2-7,13,-,TRBV12-3/TRBV12-4,-,CATAPRGVYEQYF,TGTGCCACCGCTCCCAGGGGCGTTTACGAGCAGTACTTC
TRBJ2-3,13,-,TRBV20-1,-,CSARFRSTDTQYF,TGCAGTGCTAGATTCCGTAGCACAGATACGCAGTATTTT
TRBJ1-1,15,-,TRBV6-5,-,CASSYSWQEDTEAFF,TGTGCCAGCAGTTACTCGTGGCAGGAGGACACTGAAGCTTTCTTT
TRBJ1-5,16,-,TRBV7-2,TRBD1,CASSLLGQGSNQPQHF,TGTGCCAGCAGCTTATTGGGACAGGGAAGCAATCAGCCCCAGCATTTT
TRBJ2-3,16,-,TRBV5-1,TRBD2,CASSRQAGRSTDTQYF,TGCGCCAGCAGCCGACAAGCGGGGCGGAGCACAGATACGCAGTATTTT